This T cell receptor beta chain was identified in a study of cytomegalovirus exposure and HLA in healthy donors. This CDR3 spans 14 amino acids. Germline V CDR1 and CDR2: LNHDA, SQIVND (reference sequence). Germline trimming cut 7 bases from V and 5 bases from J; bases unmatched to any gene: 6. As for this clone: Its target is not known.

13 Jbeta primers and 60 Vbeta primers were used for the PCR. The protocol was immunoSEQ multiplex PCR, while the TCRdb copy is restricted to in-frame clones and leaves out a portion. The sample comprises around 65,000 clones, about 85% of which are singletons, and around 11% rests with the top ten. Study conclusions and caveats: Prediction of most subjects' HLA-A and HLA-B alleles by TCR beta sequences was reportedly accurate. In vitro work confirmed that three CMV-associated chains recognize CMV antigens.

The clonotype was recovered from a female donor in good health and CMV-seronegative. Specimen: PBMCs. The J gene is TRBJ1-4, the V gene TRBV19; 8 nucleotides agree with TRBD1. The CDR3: CASMTGASNEKLFF. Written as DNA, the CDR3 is TGTGCCAGTATGACAGGGGCGTCGAATGAAAAACTGTTTTTT. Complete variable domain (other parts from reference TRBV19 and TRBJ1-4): DGGITQSPKYLFRKEGQNVTLSCEQNLNHDAMYWYRQDPGQGLRLIYYSQIVNDFQKGDIAEGYSVSREKKESFPLTVTSAQKNPTAFYLCASMTGASNEKLFFGSGTQLSVL.